This T cell receptor beta chain was recovered during a study of T-cell reconstitution after alpha-beta-depleted transplantation in children. Remarks on this clonotype: Its antigen is still unknown.

General study results and limits: By about two months after transplant, alpha-beta T cells reportedly arose from several hundred graft clones that had expanded. One year post-transplant, T-cell counts and diversity were largely derived from T cells produced anew. Surviving thymic progenitors and recipient T cells were the source of high TCRbeta diversity at day 60 in some patients.

Trimming took 4 bases from V and 8 from J; bases not matched to a gene: 3. The CDR3 spans 12 residues. Per germline, CDR1 SGHAT and CDR2 FQNNGV. Preparation of the TCRbeta library used unique molecular identifiers. TCRdb independently ran MiXCR on the PCR reads; one entry per CDR3 protein. The sample has 500,000 to 750,000 distinct CDR3 sequences, 10% to 15% seen once. The V call is TRBV11-2, the J call TRBJ2-3; 7 bases are a match to TRBD1. This clonotype originated in a male patient aged 10-17 years who had a stem cell transplant for acute myeloid leukemia, so the T cells may come from the graft donor. The sample was PBMCs, mostly from graft donor cells, taken 360 days after TCRalphabeta/CD19-depleted stem cell transplant. For the CDR3, the DNA is TGTGCCAGCAGCTCAGCAGGGGGTACGCAGTATTTT. Its protein product is CASSSAGGTQYF.